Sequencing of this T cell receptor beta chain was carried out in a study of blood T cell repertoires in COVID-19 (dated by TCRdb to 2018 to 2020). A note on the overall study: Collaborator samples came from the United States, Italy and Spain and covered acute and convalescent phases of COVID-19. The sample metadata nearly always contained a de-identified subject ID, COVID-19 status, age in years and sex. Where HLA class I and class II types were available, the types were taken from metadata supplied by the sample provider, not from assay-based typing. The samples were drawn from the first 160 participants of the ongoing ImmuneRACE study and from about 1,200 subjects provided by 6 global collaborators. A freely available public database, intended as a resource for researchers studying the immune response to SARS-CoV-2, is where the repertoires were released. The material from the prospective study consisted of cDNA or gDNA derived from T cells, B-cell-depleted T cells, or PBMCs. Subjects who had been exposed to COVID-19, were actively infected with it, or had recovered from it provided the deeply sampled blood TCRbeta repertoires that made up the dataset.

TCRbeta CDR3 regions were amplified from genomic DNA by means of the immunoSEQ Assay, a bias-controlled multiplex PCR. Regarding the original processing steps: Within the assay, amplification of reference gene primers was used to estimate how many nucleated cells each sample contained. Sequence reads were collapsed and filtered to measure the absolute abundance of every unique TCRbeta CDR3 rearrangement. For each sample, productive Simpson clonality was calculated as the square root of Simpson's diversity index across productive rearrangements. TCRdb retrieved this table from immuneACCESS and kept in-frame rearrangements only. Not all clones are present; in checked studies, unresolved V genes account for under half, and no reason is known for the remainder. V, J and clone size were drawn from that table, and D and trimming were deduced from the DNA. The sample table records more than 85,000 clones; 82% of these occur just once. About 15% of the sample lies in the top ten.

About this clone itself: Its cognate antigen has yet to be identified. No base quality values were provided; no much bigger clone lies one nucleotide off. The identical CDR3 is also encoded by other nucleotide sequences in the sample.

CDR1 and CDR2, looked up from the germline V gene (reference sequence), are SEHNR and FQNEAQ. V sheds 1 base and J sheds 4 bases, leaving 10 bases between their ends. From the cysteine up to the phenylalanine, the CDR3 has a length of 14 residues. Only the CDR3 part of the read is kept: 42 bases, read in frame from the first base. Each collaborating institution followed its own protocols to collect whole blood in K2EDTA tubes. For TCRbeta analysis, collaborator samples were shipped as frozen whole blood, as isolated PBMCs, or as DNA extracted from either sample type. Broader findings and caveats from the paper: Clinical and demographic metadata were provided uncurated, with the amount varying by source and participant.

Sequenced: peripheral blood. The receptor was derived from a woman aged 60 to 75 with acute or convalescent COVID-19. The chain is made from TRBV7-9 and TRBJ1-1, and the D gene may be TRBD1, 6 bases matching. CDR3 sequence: CASSLGGGGTEAFF. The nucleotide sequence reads TGTGCCAGCAGCTTAGGGGGAGGGGGCACTGAAGCTTTCTTT. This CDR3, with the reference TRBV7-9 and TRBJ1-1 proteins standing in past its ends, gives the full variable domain DTGVSQNPRHKITKRGQNVTFRCDPISEHNRLYWYRQTLGQGPEFLTYFQNEAQLEKSRLLSDRFSAERPKGSFSTLEIQRTEQGDSAMYLCASSLGGGGTEAFFGQGTRLTVV.